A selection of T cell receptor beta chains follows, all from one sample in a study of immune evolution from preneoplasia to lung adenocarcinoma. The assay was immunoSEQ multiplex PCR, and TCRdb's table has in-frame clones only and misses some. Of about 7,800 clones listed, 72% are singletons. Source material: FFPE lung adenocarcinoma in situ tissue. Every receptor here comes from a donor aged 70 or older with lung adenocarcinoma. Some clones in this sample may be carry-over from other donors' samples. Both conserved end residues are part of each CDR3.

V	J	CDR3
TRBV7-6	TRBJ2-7	CASSLAPGRDSSYEQYF
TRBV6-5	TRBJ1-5	CASSPRGQPYQPQHF
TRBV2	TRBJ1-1	CASSPDRRYTEAFF
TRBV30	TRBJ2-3	CAWRRTGSTDTQYF
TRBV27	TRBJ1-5	CASAGGRNQPQHF
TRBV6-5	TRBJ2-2	CASSVTGGRTGELFF
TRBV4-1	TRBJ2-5	CASSPTDRGQETQYF
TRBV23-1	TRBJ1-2	CASTAVGKADYGYTF
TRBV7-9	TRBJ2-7	CASSRREIYEQYF
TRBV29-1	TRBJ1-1	CSVPLNTEAFF
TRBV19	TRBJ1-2	CASSIGKGEGYTF
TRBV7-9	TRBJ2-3	CASSLAAGLANNPDTQYF
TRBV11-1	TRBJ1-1	CASSPQDVPNTEAFF
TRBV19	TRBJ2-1	CASSPSGGAVFEQFF
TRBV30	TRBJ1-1	CALRREPTRRTEAFF
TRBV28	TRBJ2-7	CASSPTGSGGWEQYF
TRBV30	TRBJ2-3	CAWRTGQGFTDTQYF
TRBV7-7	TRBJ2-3	CASSFDASTDTQYF
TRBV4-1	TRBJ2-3	CASSQVPSGVSDTQYF
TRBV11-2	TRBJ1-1	CASTENMGEAFF
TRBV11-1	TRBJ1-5	CASSPGQGSNQPQHF
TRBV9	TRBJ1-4	CASSVGGRGEKLFF
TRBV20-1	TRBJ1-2	CSAGTAQAF
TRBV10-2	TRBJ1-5	CASSRTESQQPQHF